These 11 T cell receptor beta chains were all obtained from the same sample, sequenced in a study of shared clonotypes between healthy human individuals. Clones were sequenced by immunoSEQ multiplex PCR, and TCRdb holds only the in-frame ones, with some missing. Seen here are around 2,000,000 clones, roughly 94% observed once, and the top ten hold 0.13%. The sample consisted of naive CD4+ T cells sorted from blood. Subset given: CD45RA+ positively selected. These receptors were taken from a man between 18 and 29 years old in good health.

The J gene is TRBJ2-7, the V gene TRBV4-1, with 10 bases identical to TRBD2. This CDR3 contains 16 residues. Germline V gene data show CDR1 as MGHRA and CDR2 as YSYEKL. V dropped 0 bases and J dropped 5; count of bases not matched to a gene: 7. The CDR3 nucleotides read TGCGCCAGCAGCCAAGAAGGGCTAGCGGGAGTCGACGAGCAGTACTTC. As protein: CASSQEGLAGVDEQYF.

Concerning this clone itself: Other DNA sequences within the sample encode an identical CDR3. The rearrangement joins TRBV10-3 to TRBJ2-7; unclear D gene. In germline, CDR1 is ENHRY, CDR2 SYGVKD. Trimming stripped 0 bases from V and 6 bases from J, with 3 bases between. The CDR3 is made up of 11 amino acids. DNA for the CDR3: TGTGCCATCAGTGAGTCCGGCGAGCAGTACTTC. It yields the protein CAISESGEQYF.

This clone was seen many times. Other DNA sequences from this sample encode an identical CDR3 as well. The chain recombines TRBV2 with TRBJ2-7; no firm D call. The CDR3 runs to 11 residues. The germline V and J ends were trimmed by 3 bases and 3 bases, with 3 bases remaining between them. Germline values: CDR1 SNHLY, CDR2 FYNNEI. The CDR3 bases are TGTGCCAGCAGTGATAACTACGAGCAGTACTTC. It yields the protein CASSDNYEQYF.

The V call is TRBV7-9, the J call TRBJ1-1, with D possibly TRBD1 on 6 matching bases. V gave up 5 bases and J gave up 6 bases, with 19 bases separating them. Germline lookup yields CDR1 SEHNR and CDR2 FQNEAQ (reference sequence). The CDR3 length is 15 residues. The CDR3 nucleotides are TGTGCCAGCAGCGCCGCCGGGACACCTTTCCCTGAAGCTTTCTTT. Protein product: CASSAAGTPFPEAFF. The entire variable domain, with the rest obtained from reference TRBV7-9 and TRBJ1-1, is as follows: DTGVSQNPRHKITKRGQNVTFRCDPISEHNRLYWYRQTLGQGPEFLTYFQNEAQLEKSRLLSDRFSAERPKGSFSTLEIQRTEQGDSAMYLCASSAAGTPFPEAFFGQGTRLTVV.

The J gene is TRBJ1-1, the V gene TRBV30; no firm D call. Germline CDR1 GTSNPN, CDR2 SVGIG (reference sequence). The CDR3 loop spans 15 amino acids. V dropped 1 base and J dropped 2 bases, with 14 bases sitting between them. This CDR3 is CAWSGFGIGNTEAFF. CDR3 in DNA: TGTGCCTGGAGTGGGTTCGGGATTGGAAACACTGAAGCTTTCTTT.

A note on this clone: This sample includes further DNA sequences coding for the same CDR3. CDR3: CASSPGQGETQYF. In DNA form, the CDR3 reads TGTGCCAGCTCCCCGGGACAGGGGGAGACCCAGTACTTC. This chain connects TRBV18 to TRBJ2-5; 10 nucleotides align to TRBD1. V was clipped by 6 bases and J by 5 bases; unmatched bases: 3. The CDR3 length is 13 residues. CDR1 KGHSH and CDR2 LQKENI come from the germline V gene.

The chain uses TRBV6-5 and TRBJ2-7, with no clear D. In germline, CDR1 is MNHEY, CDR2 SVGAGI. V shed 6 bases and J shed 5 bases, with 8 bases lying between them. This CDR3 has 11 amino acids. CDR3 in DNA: TGTGCCAGCAGCCACACGGACGAGCAGTACTTC. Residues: CASSHTDEQYF.

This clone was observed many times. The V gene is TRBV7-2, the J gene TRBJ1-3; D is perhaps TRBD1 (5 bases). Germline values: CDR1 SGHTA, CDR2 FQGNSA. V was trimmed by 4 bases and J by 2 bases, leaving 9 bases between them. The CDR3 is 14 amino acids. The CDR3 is CASSYQGPGNTIYF. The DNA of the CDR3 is TGTGCCAGCAGCTACCAGGGACCTGGAAACACCATATATTTT.

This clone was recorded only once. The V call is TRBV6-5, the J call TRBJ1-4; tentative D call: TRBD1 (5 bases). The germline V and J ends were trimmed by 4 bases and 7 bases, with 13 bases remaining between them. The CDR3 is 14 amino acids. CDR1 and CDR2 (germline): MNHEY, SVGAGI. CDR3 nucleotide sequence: TGTGCCAGCAGTTGGGCAGGGACGAGTGAAAAACTGTTTTTT. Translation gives CASSWAGTSEKLFF.

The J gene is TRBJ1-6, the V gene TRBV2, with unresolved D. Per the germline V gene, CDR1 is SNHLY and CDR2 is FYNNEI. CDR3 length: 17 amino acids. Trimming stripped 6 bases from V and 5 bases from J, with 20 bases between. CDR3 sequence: CASSGEGSTADNSPLHF. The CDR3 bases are TGTGCCAGCAGCGGCGAAGGCTCGACGGCAGATAATTCACCCCTCCACTTT. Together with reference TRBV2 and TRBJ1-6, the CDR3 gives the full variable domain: EPEVTQTPSHQVTQMGQEVILRCVPISNHLYFYWYRQILGQKVEFLVSFYNNEISEKSEIFDDQFSVERPDGSNFTLKIRSTKLEDSAMYFCASSGEGSTADNSPLHFGNGTRLTVT.

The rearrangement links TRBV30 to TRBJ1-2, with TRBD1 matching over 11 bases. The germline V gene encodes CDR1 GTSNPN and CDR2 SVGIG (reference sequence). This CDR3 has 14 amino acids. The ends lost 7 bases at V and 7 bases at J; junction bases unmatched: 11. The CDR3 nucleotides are TGTGCCTCTGGGCGTAGGACAGGGGGCGTTGGCTACACCTTC. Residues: CASGRRTGGVGYTF.